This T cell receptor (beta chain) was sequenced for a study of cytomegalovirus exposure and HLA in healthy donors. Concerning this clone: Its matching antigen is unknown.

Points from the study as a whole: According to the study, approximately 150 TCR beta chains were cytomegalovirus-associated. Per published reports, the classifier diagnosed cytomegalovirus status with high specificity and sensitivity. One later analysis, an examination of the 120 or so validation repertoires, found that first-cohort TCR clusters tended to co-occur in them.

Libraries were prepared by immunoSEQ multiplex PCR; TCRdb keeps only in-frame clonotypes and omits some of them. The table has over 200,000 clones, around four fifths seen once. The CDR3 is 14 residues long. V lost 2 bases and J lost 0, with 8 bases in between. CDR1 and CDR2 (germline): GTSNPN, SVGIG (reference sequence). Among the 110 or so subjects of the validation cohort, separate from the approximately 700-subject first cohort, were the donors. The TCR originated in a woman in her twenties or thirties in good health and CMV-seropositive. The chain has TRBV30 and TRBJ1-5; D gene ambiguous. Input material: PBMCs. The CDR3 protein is CAWSSGNSNQPQHF. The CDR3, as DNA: TGTGCCTGGAGTTCGGGTAATAGCAATCAGCCCCAGCATTTT. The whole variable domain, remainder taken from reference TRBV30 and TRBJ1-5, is SQTIHQWPATLVQPVGSPLSLECTVEGTSNPNLYWYRQAAGRGLQLLFYSVGIGQISSEVPQNLSASRPQDRQFILSSKKLLLSDSGFYLCAWSSGNSNQPQHFGDGTRLSIL.